This is a list of T cell receptor beta chains from one sample in a study of blood T cell repertoires in COVID-19. TCRdb's table, derived via immunoSEQ multiplex PCR, lists solely in-frame clones and lacks some. The sample lists around 150,000 clones; approximately 87% were seen once. Sequenced input: peripheral blood. These receptors all stem from a woman in her 70s with COVID-19, enrolled during active disease. Both conserved end residues are part of each CDR3. The D gene is left open where the match is weak. Size is stated for part of the rows, as once, few or many counts, or as a class when the clone is expanded.

cdr3_nt	cdr3_aa	j_call	d_call	v_call	clone_size
TGCGCCAGCAGCCCGACAGGGATGTTGACTGGAAACACCATATATTTT	CASSPTGMLTGNTIYF	TRBJ1-3	TRBD1	TRBV4-1	-
TGCGCCAGCAGCCAAGGGACAGGGGATCCCTACGAGCAGTACTTC	CASSQGTGDPYEQYF	TRBJ2-7	TRBD1	TRBV5-1	-
TGTGCCAGCAGTTTAGCAGACTATATGGGTTCACCCCTCCACTTT	CASSLADYMGSPLHF	TRBJ1-6	-	TRBV28	-
TGCGCCAGCAGCTTGGCGGGCACAGATACGCAGTATTTT	CASSLAGTDTQYF	TRBJ2-3	-	TRBV5-1	-
TGTGCCAGCAGCCGGTTGAGGGCCAACGTCCTGACTTTC	CASSRLRANVLTF	TRBJ2-6	-	TRBV28	-
TGTGCCAGCAGACGGACTAGCGGGCCCGGGGAGCTGTTTTTT	CASRRTSGPGELFF	TRBJ2-2	TRBD2	TRBV7-2	-
TGTGCCAGCAGTACCCTGAGCGCCCTCCGCTCCTACAATGAGCAGTTCTTC	CASSTLSALRSYNEQFF	TRBJ2-1	-	TRBV6-2/TRBV6-3	once
TGTGCCAGCGGAGCCAGTGAGGGCAGCGGAAGAGAGACCCAGTACTTC	CASGASEGSGRETQYF	TRBJ2-5	-	TRBV2	once
TGTGCCAGCAGCTTGGCCGAGCAGTTCTTC	CASSLAEQFF	TRBJ2-1	-	TRBV7-9	-
TGCGCCAGCAGACTTAGGCCGGAGACTGGAAACACCATATATTTT	CASRLRPETGNTIYF	TRBJ1-3	-	TRBV5-1	few
TGTGCCAGTAGTAACCCCCGGGATTATAGCAATCAGCCCCAGCATTTT	CASSNPRDYSNQPQHF	TRBJ1-5	-	TRBV19	-
TGTGCCAGCAGTTTGCGGGTCGGGACTGGGACCTACGAGCAGTACTTC	CASSLRVGTGTYEQYF	TRBJ2-7	-	TRBV27	-
TGTGCCAGCAGACGGACAGTCACTGAAGCTTTCTTT	CASRRTVTEAFF	TRBJ1-1	-	TRBV6-5	-
TGTGCCAGCAGTTTAAGTCCAGGGGGCGATGGCTACACCTTC	CASSLSPGGDGYTF	TRBJ1-2	TRBD1	TRBV28	once